Reported below is one TCR beta chain. Its antigen is not identified. The data were produced by immunoSEQ multiplex PCR, yet TCRdb's version contains in-frame clones alone and is incomplete. The top ten clones hold less than 20% of a sample with about 48,000 clones, 86% of them seen once. These data originate in a study of radiotherapy plus CTLA-4 blockade in lung cancer. Study-wide findings and caveats: Radiotherapy plus ipilimumab was followed by expansion in blood of tumor-derived TCR clones.

Source: peripheral blood, taken from a patient treated with radiotherapy plus ipilimumab. The origin of this receptor is a human donor with non-small cell lung cancer that progressed on radiotherapy plus ipilimumab. Some clones in this sample may be carry-over from other donors' samples.

Here the CDR3 DNA reads TGTGCCAGCAGTACCCCGACAGATATGAACACTGAAGCTTTCTTT. As protein: CASSTPTDMNTEAFF. V gene TRBV6-5 combines with J gene TRBJ1-1; D might be TRBD1 (5 bases). Germline CDR1 reads MNHEY; CDR2 reads SVGAGI. Trimming removed 5 bases at V and 0 bases at J, with 13 bases between. The length of the CDR3 is 15 residues.